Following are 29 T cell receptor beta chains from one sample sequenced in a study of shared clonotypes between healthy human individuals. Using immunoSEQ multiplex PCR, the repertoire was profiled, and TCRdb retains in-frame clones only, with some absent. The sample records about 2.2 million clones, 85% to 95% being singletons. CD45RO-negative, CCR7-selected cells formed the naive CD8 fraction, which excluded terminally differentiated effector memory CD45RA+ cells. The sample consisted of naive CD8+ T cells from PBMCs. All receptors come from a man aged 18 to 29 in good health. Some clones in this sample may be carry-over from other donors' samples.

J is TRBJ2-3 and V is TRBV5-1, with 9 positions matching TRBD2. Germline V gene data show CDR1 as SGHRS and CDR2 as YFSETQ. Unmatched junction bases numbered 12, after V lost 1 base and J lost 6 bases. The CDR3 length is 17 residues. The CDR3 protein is CASSLTASGMAGDTQYF. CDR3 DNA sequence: TGCGCCAGCAGCTTGACGGCTAGCGGGATGGCGGGCGATACGCAGTATTTT.

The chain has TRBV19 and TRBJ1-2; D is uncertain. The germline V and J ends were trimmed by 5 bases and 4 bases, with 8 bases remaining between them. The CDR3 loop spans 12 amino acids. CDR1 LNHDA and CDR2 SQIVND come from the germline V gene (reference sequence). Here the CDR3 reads CASSDQPYGYTF. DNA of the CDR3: TGTGCCAGTAGTGACCAGCCCTATGGCTACACCTTC. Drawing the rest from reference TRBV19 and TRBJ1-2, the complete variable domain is DGGITQSPKYLFRKEGQNVTLSCEQNLNHDAMYWYRQDPGQGLRLIYYSQIVNDFQKGDIAEGYSVSREKKESFPLTVTSAQKNPTAFYLCASSDQPYGYTFGSGTRLTVV.

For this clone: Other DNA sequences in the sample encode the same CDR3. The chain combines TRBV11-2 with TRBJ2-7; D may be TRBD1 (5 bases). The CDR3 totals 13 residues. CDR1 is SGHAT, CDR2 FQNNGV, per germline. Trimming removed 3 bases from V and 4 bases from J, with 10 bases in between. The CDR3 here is CASSFGQGYEQYF. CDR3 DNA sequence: TGTGCCAGCAGCTTCGGCCAGGGTTACGAGCAGTACTTC.

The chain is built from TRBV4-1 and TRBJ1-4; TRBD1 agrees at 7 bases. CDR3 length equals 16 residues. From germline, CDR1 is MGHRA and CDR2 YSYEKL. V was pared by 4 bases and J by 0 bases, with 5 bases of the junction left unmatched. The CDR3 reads CASSLDRVATNEKLFF. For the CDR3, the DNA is TGCGCCAGCAGCCTCGACAGGGTGGCAACTAATGAAAAACTGTTTTTT.

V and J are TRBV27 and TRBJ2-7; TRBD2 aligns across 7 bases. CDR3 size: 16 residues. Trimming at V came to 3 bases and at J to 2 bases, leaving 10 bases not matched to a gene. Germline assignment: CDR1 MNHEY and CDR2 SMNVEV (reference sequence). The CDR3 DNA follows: TGTGCCAGCAGTTTCTCGGCGGGAGAGGAAACCTACGAGCAGTACTTC. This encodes CASSFSAGEETYEQYF.

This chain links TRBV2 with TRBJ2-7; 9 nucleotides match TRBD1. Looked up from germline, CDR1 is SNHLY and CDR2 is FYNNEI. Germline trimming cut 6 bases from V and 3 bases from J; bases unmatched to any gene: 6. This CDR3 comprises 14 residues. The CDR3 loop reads CASRTGQGYYEQYF. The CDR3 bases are TGTGCCAGCAGGACGGGACAGGGATACTACGAGCAGTACTTC.

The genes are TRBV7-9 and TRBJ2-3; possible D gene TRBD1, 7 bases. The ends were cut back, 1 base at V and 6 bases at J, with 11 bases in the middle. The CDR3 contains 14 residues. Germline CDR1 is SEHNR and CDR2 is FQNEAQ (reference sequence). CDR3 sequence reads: CASSLVGGGDTQYF. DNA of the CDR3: TGTGCCAGCAGCTTAGTAGGAGGGGGCGATACGCAGTATTTT.

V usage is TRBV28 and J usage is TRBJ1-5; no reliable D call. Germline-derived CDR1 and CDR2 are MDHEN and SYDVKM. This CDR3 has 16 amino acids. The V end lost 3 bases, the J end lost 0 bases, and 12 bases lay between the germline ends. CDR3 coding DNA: TGTGCCAGCAGTTTGATGGCCGTATATAGCAATCAGCCCCAGCATTTT. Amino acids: CASSLMAVYSNQPQHF. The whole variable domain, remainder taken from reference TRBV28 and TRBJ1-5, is DVKVTQSSRYLVKRTGEKVFLECVQDMDHENMFWYRQDPGLGLRLIYFSYDVKMKEKGDIPEGYSVSREKKERFSLILESASTNQTSMYLCASSLMAVYSNQPQHFGDGTRLSIL.

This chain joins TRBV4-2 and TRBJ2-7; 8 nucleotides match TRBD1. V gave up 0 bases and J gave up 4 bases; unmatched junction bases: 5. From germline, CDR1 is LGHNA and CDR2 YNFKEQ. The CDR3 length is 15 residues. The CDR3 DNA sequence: TGTGCCAGCAGCCAAGAGGGCAGGGGGCTGTACGAGCAGTACTTC. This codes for CASSQEGRGLYEQYF.

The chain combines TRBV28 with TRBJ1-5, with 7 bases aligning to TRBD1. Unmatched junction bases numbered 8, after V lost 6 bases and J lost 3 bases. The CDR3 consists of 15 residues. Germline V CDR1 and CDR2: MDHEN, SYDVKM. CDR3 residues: CASSSTGFDNQPQHF. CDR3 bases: TGTGCCAGCAGCTCGACAGGGTTTGACAATCAGCCCCAGCATTTT.

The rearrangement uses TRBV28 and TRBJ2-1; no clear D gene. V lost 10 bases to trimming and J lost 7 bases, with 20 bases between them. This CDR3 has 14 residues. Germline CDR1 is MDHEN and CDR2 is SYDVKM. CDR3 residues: CATRSTQLGNEQFF. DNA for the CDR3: TGTGCCACACGATCCACGCAGCTGGGGAATGAGCAGTTCTTC. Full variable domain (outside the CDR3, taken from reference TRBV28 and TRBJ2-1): DVKVTQSSRYLVKRTGEKVFLECVQDMDHENMFWYRQDPGLGLRLIYFSYDVKMKEKGDIPEGYSVSREKKERFSLILESASTNQTSMYLCATRSTQLGNEQFFGPGTRLTVL.

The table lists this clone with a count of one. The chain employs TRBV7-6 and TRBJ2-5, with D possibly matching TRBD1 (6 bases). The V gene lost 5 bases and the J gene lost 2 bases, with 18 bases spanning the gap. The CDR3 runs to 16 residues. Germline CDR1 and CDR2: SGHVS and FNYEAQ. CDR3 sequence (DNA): TGTGCCAGCAGCCCTCGGACAGACTCAAGACAAGAGACCCAGTACTTC. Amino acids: CASSPRTDSRQETQYF.

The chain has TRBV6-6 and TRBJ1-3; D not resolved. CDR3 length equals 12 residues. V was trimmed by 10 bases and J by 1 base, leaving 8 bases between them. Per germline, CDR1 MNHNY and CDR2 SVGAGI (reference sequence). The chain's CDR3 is CATVASGNTIYF. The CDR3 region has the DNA TGTGCCACCGTCGCGTCTGGAAACACCATATATTTT.

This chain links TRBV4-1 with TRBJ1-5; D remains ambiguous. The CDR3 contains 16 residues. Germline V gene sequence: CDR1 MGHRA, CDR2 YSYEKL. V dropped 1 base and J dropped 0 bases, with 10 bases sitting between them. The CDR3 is CASSQVHTYSNQPQHF. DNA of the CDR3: TGCGCCAGCAGCCAAGTCCACACTTATAGCAATCAGCCCCAGCATTTT.

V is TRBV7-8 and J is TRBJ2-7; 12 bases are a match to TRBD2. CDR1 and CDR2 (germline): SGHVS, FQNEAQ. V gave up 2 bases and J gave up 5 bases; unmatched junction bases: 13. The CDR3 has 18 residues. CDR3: CASSLILAGGPMSDEQYF. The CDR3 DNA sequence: TGTGCCAGCAGCTTAATCCTAGCGGGAGGGCCGATGTCCGACGAGCAGTACTTC.

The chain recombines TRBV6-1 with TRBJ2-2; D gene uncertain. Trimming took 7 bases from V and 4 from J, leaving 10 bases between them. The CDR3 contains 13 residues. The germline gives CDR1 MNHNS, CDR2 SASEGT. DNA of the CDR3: TGTGCCAGCAAAATAAAGGGCACCGGGGAGCTGTTTTTT. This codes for CASKIKGTGELFF.

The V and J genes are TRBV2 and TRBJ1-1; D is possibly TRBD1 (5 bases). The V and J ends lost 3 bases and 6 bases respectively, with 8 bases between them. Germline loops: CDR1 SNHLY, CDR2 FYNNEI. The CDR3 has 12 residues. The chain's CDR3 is CASSDWGAEAFF. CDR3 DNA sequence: TGTGCCAGCAGTGATTGGGGGGCTGAAGCTTTCTTT.

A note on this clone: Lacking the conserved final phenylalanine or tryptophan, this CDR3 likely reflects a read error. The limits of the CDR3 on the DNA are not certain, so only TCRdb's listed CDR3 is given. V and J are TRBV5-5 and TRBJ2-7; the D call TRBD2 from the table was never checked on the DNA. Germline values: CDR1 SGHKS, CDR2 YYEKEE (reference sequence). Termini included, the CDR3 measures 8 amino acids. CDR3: CASSLTSL.

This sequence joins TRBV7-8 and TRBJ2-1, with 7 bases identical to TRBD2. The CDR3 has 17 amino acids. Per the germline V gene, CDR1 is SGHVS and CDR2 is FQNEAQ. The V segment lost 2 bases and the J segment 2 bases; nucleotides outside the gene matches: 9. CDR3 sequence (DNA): TGTGCCAGCAGCTTACTCGTCGCGGGAGTAGCCTACAATGAGCAGTTCTTC. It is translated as CASSLLVAGVAYNEQFF. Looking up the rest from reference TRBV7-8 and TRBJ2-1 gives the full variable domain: GAGVSQSPRYKVAKRGQDVALRCDPISGHVSLFWYQQALGQGPEFLTYFQNEAQLDKSGLPSDRFFAERPEGSVSTLKIQRTQQEDSAVYLCASSLLVAGVAYNEQFFGPGTRLTVL.

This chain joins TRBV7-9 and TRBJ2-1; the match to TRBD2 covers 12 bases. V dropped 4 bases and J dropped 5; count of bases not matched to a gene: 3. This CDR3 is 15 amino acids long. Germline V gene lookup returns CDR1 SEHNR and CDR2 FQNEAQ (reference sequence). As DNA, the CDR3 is TGTGCCAGCAGCTGGAGACTAGCGGGGGACAATGAGCAGTTCTTC. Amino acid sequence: CASSWRLAGDNEQFF. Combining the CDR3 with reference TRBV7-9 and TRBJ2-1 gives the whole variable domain DTGVSQNPRHKITKRGQNVTFRCDPISEHNRLYWYRQTLGQGPEFLTYFQNEAQLEKSRLLSDRFSAERPKGSFSTLEIQRTEQGDSAMYLCASSWRLAGDNEQFFGPGTRLTVL.

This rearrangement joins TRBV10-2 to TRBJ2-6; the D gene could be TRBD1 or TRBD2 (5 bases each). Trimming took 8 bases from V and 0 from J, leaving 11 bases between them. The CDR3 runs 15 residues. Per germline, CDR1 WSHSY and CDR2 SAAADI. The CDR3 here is CASEGRDSGANVLTF. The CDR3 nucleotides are TGCGCCAGCGAGGGACGCGACTCTGGGGCCAACGTCCTGACTTTC.

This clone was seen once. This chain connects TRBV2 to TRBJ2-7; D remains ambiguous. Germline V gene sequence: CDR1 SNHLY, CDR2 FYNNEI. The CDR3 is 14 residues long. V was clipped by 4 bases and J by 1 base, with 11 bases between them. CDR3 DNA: TGTGCCAGCAGTGTCATGACATCTTCCTACGAGCAGTACTTC. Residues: CASSVMTSSYEQYF.

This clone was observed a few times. The CDR3 here is CASSQRDTGELFF. The CDR3 nucleotides read TGCGCCAGCAGCCAAAGGGACACCGGGGAGCTGTTTTTT. The J gene is TRBJ2-2, the V gene TRBV4-1; D is unclear. Trimming shortened V by 2 bases and J by 3 bases, and 4 bases separated the two germline ends. The CDR3 extends over 13 amino acids. Germline loops: CDR1 MGHRA, CDR2 YSYEKL.

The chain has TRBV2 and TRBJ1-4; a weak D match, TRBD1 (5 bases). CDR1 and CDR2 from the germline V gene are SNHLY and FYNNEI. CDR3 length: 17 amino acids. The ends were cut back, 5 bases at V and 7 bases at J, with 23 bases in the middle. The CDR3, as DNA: TGTGCCAGCAGTCTCAAAAAACAGGACATATGGAGTGAAAAACTGTTTTTT. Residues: CASSLKKQDIWSEKLFF.

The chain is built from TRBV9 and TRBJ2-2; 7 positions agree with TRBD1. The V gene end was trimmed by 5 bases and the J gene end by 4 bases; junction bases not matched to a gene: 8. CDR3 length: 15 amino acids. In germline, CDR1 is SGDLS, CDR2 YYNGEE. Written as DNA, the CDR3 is TGTGCCAGCAGTGAAGGGGGCGCCGGCACCGGGGAGCTGTTTTTT. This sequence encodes CASSEGGAGTGELFF.

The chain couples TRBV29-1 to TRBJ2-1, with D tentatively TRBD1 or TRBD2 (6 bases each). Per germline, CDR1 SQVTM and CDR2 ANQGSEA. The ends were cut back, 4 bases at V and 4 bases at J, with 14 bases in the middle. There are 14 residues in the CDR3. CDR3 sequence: CSVGGASEYNEQFF. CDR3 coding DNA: TGCAGCGTTGGGGGGGCTAGCGAGTACAATGAGCAGTTCTTC.

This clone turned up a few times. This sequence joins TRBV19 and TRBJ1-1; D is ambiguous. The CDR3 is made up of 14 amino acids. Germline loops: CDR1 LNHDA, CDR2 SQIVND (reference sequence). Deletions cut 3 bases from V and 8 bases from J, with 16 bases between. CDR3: CASSIAGSLVEAFF. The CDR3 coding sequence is TGTGCCAGTAGTATTGCAGGTTCATTAGTAGAAGCTTTCTTT.

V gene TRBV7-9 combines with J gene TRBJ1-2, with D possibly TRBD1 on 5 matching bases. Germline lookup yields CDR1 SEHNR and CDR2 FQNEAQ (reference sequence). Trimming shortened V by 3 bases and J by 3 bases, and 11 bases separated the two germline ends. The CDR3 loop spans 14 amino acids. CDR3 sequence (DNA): TGTGCCAGCAGCTTGGCCAGGGCTGACTATGGCTACACCTTC. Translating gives CASSLARADYGYTF.

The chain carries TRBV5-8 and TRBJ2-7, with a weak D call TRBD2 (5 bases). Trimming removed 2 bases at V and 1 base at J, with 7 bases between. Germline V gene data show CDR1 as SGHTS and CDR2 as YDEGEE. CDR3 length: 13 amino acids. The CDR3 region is CASSFPGSYEQYF. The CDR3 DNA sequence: TGTGCCAGCAGCTTCCCGGGATCCTACGAGCAGTACTTC.